This T cell receptor (beta chain) derives from a study of CD8 T cells in ankylosing spondylitis. This CDR3 has 15 amino acids. Trimming stripped 2 bases from V and 7 bases from J, with 15 bases between. The table lists this clonotype with many counts. TCRdb analysed the 5' RACE reads with MiXCR anew, one entry per CDR3 protein. Of 250,000 or so distinct CDR3 sequences in the sample, around 10% were seen once. The receptor was isolated from a male donor with ankylosing spondylitis or in good health (not recorded which). The chain couples TRBV12-3 or TRBV12-4 to TRBJ2-1; weak D call: TRBD2 (6 bases). The sequencing input was blood, either unsorted or a sorted T cell fraction (not recorded which). Written as DNA, the CDR3 is TGTGCCAGCAGTTTATATGGGGGGACCGTGAATGAGCAGTTCTTC. Its translation: CASSLYGGTVNEQFF.